This TCR beta chain was profiled in a study of T-cell reconstitution after alpha-beta-depleted transplantation in children. This clonotype occurred a few times. The trim removed 4 bases at V and 3 bases at J, leaving 15 bases unmatched. In germline, CDR1 is DFQATT, CDR2 SNEGSKA (reference sequence). The CDR3 length is 17 residues. As it was prepared, the TCRbeta library received unique molecular identifiers. Each CDR3 protein is one row after TCRdb ran MiXCR on the PCR reads. The sample yields around 600,000 distinct CDR3 sequences, approximately 22% seen once. The TCR was taken from a boy in the first two years of life who had a stem cell transplant for acute myeloid leukemia, so the T cells may come from the graft donor. Sequenced here: PBMCs, mostly from graft donor cells, sampled 360 days after TCRalphabeta/CD19-depleted stem cell transplant. This chain joins TRBV20-1 and TRBJ2-1; 7 nucleotides align to TRBD2. The CDR3 region has the DNA TGCAGTGCTACCCCGAGACTAGCTAGGGGAAACTACAATGAGCAGTTCTTC. It encodes CSATPRLARGNYNEQFF.